The clone carrying this T cell receptor beta chain has at least ten counts. These data originate in a study of spatial heterogeneity in lung cancer. TCRdb re-called the 5' RACE reads through MiXCR, storing one row per CDR3 protein. The sample has about 17,000 distinct CDR3 sequences; about a fifth are singletons. The CDR3 covers 14 residues. In germline, CDR1 is LGHNA, CDR2 YNFKEQ. V lost 0 bases to trimming and J lost 6 bases, with 11 bases between them. Stated time point: blood at routine non-recurrence follow-up after resection. The rearrangement uses TRBV4-2 and TRBJ1-2, with D possibly TRBD1 on 6 matching bases. The sequence came from a male donor with early-stage non-small cell lung cancer. The material was PBMCs, obtained at follow-up. The CDR3 sequence: CASSQDRGRDGYTF. DNA of the CDR3: TGTGCCAGCAGCCAAGACAGGGGAAGGGATGGCTACACCTTC.